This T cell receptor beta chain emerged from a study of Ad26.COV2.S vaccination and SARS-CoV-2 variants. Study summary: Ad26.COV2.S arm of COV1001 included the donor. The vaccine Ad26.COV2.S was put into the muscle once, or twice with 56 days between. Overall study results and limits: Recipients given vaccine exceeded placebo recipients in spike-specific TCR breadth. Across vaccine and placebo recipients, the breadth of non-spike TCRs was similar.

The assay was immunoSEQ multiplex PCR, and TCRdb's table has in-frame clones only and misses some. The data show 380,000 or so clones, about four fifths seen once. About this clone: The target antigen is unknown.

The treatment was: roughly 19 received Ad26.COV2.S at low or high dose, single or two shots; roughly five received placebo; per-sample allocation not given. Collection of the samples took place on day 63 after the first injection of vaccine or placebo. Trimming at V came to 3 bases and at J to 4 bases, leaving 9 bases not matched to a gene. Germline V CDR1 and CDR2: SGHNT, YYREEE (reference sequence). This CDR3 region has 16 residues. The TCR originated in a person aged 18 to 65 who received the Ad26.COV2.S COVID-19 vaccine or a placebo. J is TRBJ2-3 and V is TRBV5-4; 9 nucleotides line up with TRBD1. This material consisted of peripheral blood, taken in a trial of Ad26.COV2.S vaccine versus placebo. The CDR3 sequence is CASSWKGQGNADTQYF. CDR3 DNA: TGTGCCAGCAGCTGGAAAGGACAGGGGAATGCAGATACGCAGTATTTT. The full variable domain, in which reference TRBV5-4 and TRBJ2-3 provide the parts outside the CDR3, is ETGVTQSPTHLIKTRGQQVTLRCSSQSGHNTVSWYQQALGQGPQFIFQYYREEENGRGNFPPRFSGLQFPNYSSELNVNALELDDSALYLCASSWKGQGNADTQYFGPGTRLTVL.